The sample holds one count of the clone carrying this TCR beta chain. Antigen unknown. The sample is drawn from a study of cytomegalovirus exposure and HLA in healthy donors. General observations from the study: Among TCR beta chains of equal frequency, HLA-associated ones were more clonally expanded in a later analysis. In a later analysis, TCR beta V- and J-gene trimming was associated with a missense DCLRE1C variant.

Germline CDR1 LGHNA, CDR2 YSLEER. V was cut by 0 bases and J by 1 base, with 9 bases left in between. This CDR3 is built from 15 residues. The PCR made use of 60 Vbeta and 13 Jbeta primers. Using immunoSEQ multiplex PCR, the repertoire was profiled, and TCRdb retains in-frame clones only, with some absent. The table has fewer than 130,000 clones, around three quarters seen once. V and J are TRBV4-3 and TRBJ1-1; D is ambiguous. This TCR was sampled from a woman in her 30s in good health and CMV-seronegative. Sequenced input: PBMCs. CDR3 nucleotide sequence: TGCGCCAGCAGCCAAGATTCGGCAGGGAACACTGAAGCTTTCTTT. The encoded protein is CASSQDSAGNTEAFF.